Below, 29 T cell receptor beta chains from the same sample are listed, as sequenced in a study of blood T cell repertoires in COVID-19. The repertoire was sequenced with immunoSEQ multiplex PCR; TCRdb's copy has only in-frame clones and lacks some. The repertoire includes 450,000 to 500,000 clones, 88% of them detected once, and under 9.5% sits in the top ten. Sequencing input: PBMCs or T cells enriched from blood (not recorded which). The receptors were sampled from a woman aged 60-70 years who had recovered from COVID-19.

The chain carries TRBV6-6 and TRBJ2-7; 7 bases are a match to TRBD1. Germline V lookup: CDR1 MNHNY, CDR2 SVGAGI (reference sequence). CDR3 length equals 12 residues. Trimming cost V 6 bases and J 5 bases; bases outside gene matches: 4. The CDR3 spells CASRTGSDEQYV. In DNA form, the CDR3 reads TGTGCCAGCAGGACAGGGTCGGACGAGCAGTACGTC.

The chain recombines TRBV4-1 with TRBJ1-4; 7 bases line up with TRBD1. After removal of 5 bases from V and 3 bases from J, the junction contained 3 bases not matched to a gene. The CDR3 runs 14 residues. Germline loops: CDR1 MGHRA, CDR2 YSYEKL. The CDR3 bases are TGCGCCAGCAGCTCGGACAGGCCTAATGAAAAACTGTTTTTT. This encodes CASSSDRPNEKLFF.

The gene calls are TRBV21-1 and TRBJ1-5; the table's D call, TRBD1, has no DNA check behind it. TRBV21-1 is termed a pseudogene. The CDR3 contains 16 residues. DNA of the CDR3: TGTGCCAGCAGCACCACTTGGCAGGGTGCGGATCAGCCCCAGCATTTT. It translates to CASSTTWQGADQPQHF.

The chain couples TRBV2 to TRBJ1-6, with 8 bases fitting TRBD1. J gave up 2 bases and V 3 bases, and 3 bases lay outside the gene matches. The CDR3 totals 16 residues. Germline V gene sequence: CDR1 SNHLY, CDR2 FYNNEI. The CDR3 sequence is CASSEAGGTYNSPLHF. CDR3 coding DNA: TGTGCCAGCAGTGAGGCAGGGGGCACCTATAATTCACCCCTCCACTTT. Full variable domain (rest looked up from reference TRBV2 and TRBJ1-6): EPEVTQTPSHQVTQMGQEVILRCVPISNHLYFYWYRQILGQKVEFLVSFYNNEISEKSEIFDDQFSVERPDGSNFTLKIRSTKLEDSAMYFCASSEAGGTYNSPLHFGNGTRLTVT.

This clone has only one observation. One end of the junction varies from germline; a read error may be responsible. The genes are TRBV7-7 and TRBJ2-1; 8 bases align to TRBD2. CDR3 length: 13 residues. The germline V gene has CDR1 SSHAT and CDR2 FNYEAQ (reference sequence). The CDR3 sequence: CASSTERGNEQFF. The DNA for the CDR3 is TGTGCTAGCAGCACCGAGCGGGGGAATGAGCAGTTCTTC.

The chain has TRBV7-9 and TRBJ1-2; D unclear. The germline gives CDR1 SEHNR, CDR2 FQNEAQ (reference sequence). V dropped 2 bases and J dropped 2 bases, with 12 bases sitting between them. This CDR3 spans 15 amino acids. CDR3 DNA: TGTGCCAGCAGCTTAAGTGGTCTGCGGAACTATGGCTACACCTTC. It encodes CASSLSGLRNYGYTF.

The chain carries TRBV3-1 (or the pseudogene TRBV3-2) and TRBJ2-1, with 12 bases matching TRBD2. Germline lookup yields CDR1 LGHDT and CDR2 YNNKEL (reference sequence). After removal of 5 bases from V and 9 bases from J, the junction contained 2 bases not matched to a gene. This CDR3 is built from 13 residues. The CDR3 spells CASSSLAGGEQFF. CDR3 DNA: TGTGCCAGCAGCTCACTAGCGGGGGGTGAGCAGTTCTTC.

In nucleotides, the CDR3 is TGTGCCAGTTCCAACAAAGTATTTTGGACTAGCGGAGTATACGAGCAGTACTTC. Its protein is CASSNKVFWTSGVYEQYF. The V call is TRBV19, the J call TRBJ2-7; 10 bases map to TRBD2. CDR3 length: 18 amino acids. J lost 4 bases, V lost 8 bases, and 20 bases had no gene match. The germline V gene has CDR1 LNHDA and CDR2 SQIVND (reference sequence).

The chain uses TRBV19 and TRBJ1-5; the D is unclear. Germline-derived CDR1 and CDR2 are LNHDA and SQIVND (reference sequence). V was shortened by 6 bases and J by 5 bases, with 17 bases between the two germline ends. CDR3 length: 15 residues. The CDR3 spells CASSASDKFYQPQHF. The CDR3 DNA reads as TGTGCCAGTAGCGCCTCTGACAAATTCTATCAGCCCCAGCATTTT.

CDR3 protein: CASSFPYREGYTEAFF. The CDR3 nucleotides are TGTGCCAGCAGCTTTCCGTACAGGGAGGGATACACTGAAGCTTTCTTT. This sequence joins TRBV11-2 and TRBJ1-1; maybe TRBD1 (6 bases). Trimming shortened V by 3 bases and J by 3 bases, and 17 bases separated the two germline ends. This CDR3 region has 16 residues. Germline CDR1 reads SGHAT; CDR2 reads FQNNGV.

V usage is TRBV30 and J usage is TRBJ1-4; the D is unclear. V lost 3 bases and J 0 bases, leaving 8 bases between the germline ends. This CDR3 contains 14 residues. The germline CDR1 and CDR2 sequences are GTSNPN and SVGIG (reference sequence). The CDR3 DNA sequence: TGTGCCTGGAGAGGAGATACAACTAATGAAAAACTGTTTTTT. The encoded protein is CAWRGDTTNEKLFF.

CDR3 nucleotides: TGTGCCAGTAGTATTCGAGCGGGGGCCAACACCGGGGAGCTGTTTTTT. Translated, it gives CASSIRAGANTGELFF. This sequence joins TRBV19 and TRBJ2-2; 8 bases fit TRBD2. Germline loops: CDR1 LNHDA, CDR2 SQIVND (reference sequence). V lost 3 bases, J lost 2 bases, and 5 bases stayed unmatched. This CDR3 has 16 amino acids.

This chain uses TRBV28 with TRBJ2-7, with D perhaps TRBD1 (6 bases). Germline assignment: CDR1 MDHEN and CDR2 SYDVKM. The CDR3 sequence is 13 residues long. V was clipped by 3 bases and J by 6 bases, with 12 bases between them. The CDR3, as DNA: TGTGCCAGCAGTTTTCAGGGGTATATCGAGCAGTACTTC. Amino acids: CASSFQGYIEQYF. Looking up the rest from reference TRBV28 and TRBJ2-7 gives the full variable domain: DVKVTQSSRYLVKRTGEKVFLECVQDMDHENMFWYRQDPGLGLRLIYFSYDVKMKEKGDIPEGYSVSREKKERFSLILESASTNQTSMYLCASSFQGYIEQYFGPGTRLTVT.

This clone showed up just once. The chain has TRBV7-2 and TRBJ1-5; weak D call: TRBD1 (5 bases). Trimming shortened V by 1 base and J by 5 bases, and 12 bases separated the two germline ends. The CDR3 spans 15 residues. The germline V gene has CDR1 SGHTA and CDR2 FQGNSA. CDR3 residues: CASSLVTGVDQPQHF. CDR3 nucleotides: TGTGCCAGCAGCTTAGTAACGGGGGTGGATCAGCCCCAGCATTTT.

This clone came up once. The genes are TRBV30 and TRBJ2-3; 7 positions agree with TRBD1. The CDR3 runs 14 residues. Trimming cost V 3 bases and J 5 bases; bases outside gene matches: 8. The V gene's germline CDR1 is GTSNPN and CDR2 SVGIG (reference sequence). The CDR3 DNA reads as TGTGCCTGGAGCCCTACAGGGGTGGAAGATACGCAGTATTTT. This translates into CAWSPTGVEDTQYF.

This sequence joins TRBV7-2 and TRBJ1-5, with D possibly being TRBD1 (6 bases). V lost 5 bases and J 5 bases, leaving 13 bases between the germline ends. The CDR3 runs to 14 residues. Germline V lookup: CDR1 SGHTA, CDR2 FQGNSA. The CDR3 DNA sequence: TGTGCCAGCAGCCCGAGACAGGATTATCAGCCCCAGCATTTT. This translates into CASSPRQDYQPQHF.

The chain carries TRBV12-5 and TRBJ2-3; no reliable D call. The CDR3 covers 11 residues. Trimming pared 3 bases from V and 6 bases from J, leaving 4 bases between. Per germline, CDR1 LGHNT and CDR2 FRNRAP. The CDR3 loop is CASGLEDTQYF. DNA for the CDR3: TGTGCTAGTGGTTTAGAGGATACGCAGTATTTT.

The CDR3 DNA follows: TGTGCCAGCAGCACAGACAGGCCCTCTGGGGCCAACGTCCTGACTTTC. Amino acid sequence: CASSTDRPSGANVLTF. V gene TRBV7-9 combines with J gene TRBJ2-6, with a weak D call TRBD1 (6 bases). This CDR3 has 16 amino acids. The V gene lost 5 bases and the J gene lost 0 bases, with 11 bases spanning the gap. CDR1 SEHNR and CDR2 FQNEAQ come from the germline V gene (reference sequence).

The chain carries TRBV29-1 and TRBJ2-7; D is possibly TRBD1 (7 bases). There are 13 residues in the CDR3. Germline V gene data show CDR1 as SQVTM and CDR2 as ANQGSEA. The CDR3 loop is CREGSDRAREQYV. The CDR3, as DNA: TGCAGGGAGGGATCAGACAGGGCGCGGGAGCAGTACGTC.

This chain joins TRBV19 and TRBJ2-6; tentative D call: TRBD2 (5 bases). This CDR3 spans 18 amino acids. V dropped 6 bases and J dropped 0 bases, with 18 bases sitting between them. Germline CDR1 is LNHDA and CDR2 is SQIVND (reference sequence). The CDR3: CASSKGVFISSGANVLTF. The CDR3 DNA sequence: TGTGCCAGTAGCAAGGGAGTCTTTATAAGCTCTGGGGCCAACGTCCTGACTTTC.

V usage is TRBV11-3 and J usage is TRBJ1-6; weak D call: TRBD1 (6 bases). Trimming cost V 8 bases and J 7 bases, with 18 bases left between them. CDR1 and CDR2 (germline): SGHNT, YENEEA. This CDR3 is built from 15 residues. The CDR3 bases are TGTGCCAGCTCGCCTCAGGGGAAGGGAAATTCACCCCTCCACTTT. Protein: CASSPQGKGNSPLHF.

This clone was counted a few times. Other DNA sequences of this sample code for an identical CDR3. The chain has TRBV3-1 (or the pseudogene TRBV3-2) and TRBJ1-1; D gene ambiguous. CDR1 LGHDT and CDR2 YNNKEL come from the germline V gene (reference sequence). The V and J ends lost 2 bases and 1 base respectively, with 5 bases between them. The CDR3 covers 13 residues. The CDR3 bases are TGTGCCAGCAGCCAATCGTCGAACACTGAAGCTTTCTTT. This sequence encodes CASSQSSNTEAFF.

About this clone itself: This CDR3 is also generated by other DNA sequences in the sample. The rearrangement uses TRBV3-1 (or the pseudogene TRBV3-2) and TRBJ1-1; D gene ambiguous. This CDR3 region has 13 residues. The germline V gene has CDR1 LGHDT and CDR2 YNNKEL (reference sequence). The V end was cut by 3 bases, the J end by 4 bases, with 9 bases between. For the CDR3, the DNA is TGTGCCAGCAGCCAGGCCGGAGGCACTGAAGCTTTCTTT. Protein sequence: CASSQAGGTEAFF.

The chain combines TRBV4-1 with TRBJ2-2; TRBD1 agrees at 7 bases. The J segment lost 3 bases and the V segment lost 6 bases, leaving 4 bases of the junction unmatched. The germline CDR1 and CDR2 sequences are MGHRA and YSYEKL. The CDR3 has 14 residues. The CDR3 spells CASSWQGDTGELFF. CDR3 DNA sequence: TGCGCCAGCAGTTGGCAGGGGGACACCGGGGAGCTGTTTTTT.

This rearrangement joins TRBV5-1 to TRBJ2-1; unclear D gene. From germline, CDR1 is SGHRS and CDR2 YFSETQ. V was shortened by 5 bases and J by 5 bases, with 11 bases between the two germline ends. CDR3 length: 13 amino acids. This CDR3 is CASRDGLNNEQFF. CDR3 bases: TGCGCCAGCAGGGATGGGCTGAACAATGAGCAGTTCTTC. Combining the CDR3 with reference TRBV5-1 and TRBJ2-1 gives the whole variable domain KAGVTQTPRYLIKTRGQQVTLSCSPISGHRSVSWYQQTPGQGLQFLFEYFSETQRNKGNFPGRFSGRQFSNSRSEMNVSTLELGDSALYLCASRDGLNNEQFFGPGTRLTVL.

The V call is TRBV7-8, the J call TRBJ2-7; a weak D match, TRBD1 (6 bases). The CDR3 consists of 12 residues. CDR1 is SGHVS and CDR2 is FQNEAQ in the germline V gene. V dropped 5 bases and J dropped 5 bases, with 10 bases sitting between them. The CDR3 loop reads CASSPGQNEQYF. The CDR3 DNA is TGTGCCAGCAGCCCAGGACAGAACGAGCAGTACTTC.

This rearrangement joins TRBV2 to TRBJ2-1, with 15 bases matching TRBD2. The germline V gene has CDR1 SNHLY and CDR2 FYNNEI. V was clipped by 5 bases and J by 4 bases; unmatched bases: 3. The CDR3 loop spans 16 amino acids. The CDR3 region is CASSPGTSGGYNEQFF. CDR3 nucleotide sequence: TGTGCCAGCAGTCCCGGGACTAGCGGGGGGTACAATGAGCAGTTCTTC.

In DNA, the CDR3 is TGTGCCAGCAGTGCAAAGACAGGGAGCTATGGCTACACCTTC. It is translated as CASSAKTGSYGYTF. The V gene is TRBV27, the J gene TRBJ1-2; TRBD1 agrees at 7 bases. The CDR3 sequence is 14 residues long. With V trimmed by 5 bases and J by 4 bases, 7 bases remained unmatched. In germline, CDR1 is MNHEY, CDR2 SMNVEV (reference sequence).

This chain connects TRBV18 to TRBJ1-4; no reliable D call. The V end was cut by 6 bases, the J end by 1 base, with 12 bases between. The CDR3 consists of 15 residues. Germline V gene data show CDR1 as KGHSH and CDR2 as LQKENI. In DNA, the CDR3 is TGTGCCAGCTCCCCCACGAGAGAAACTAATGAAAAACTGTTTTTT. It encodes CASSPTRETNEKLFF.